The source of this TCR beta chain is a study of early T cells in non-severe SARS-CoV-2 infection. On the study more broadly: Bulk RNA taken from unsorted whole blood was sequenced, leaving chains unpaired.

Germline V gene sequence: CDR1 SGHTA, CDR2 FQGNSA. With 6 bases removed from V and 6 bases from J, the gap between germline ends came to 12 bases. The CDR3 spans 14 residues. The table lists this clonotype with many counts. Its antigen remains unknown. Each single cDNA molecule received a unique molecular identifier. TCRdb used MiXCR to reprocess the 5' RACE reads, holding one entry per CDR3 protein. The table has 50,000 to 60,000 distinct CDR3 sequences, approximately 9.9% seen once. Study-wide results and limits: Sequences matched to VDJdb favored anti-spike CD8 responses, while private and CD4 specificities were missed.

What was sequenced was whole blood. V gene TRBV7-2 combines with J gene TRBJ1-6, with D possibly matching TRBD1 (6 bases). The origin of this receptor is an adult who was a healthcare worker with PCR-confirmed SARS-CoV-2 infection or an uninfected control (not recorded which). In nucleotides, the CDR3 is TGTGCCAGCAGGGGGGCTTTAAGTAATTCACCCCTCCACTTT. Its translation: CASRGALSNSPLHF.